These 23 T cell receptor beta chains were sequenced from one sample in a study of radiotherapy plus CTLA-4 blockade in lung cancer. Sequencing was performed with immunoSEQ multiplex PCR; in TCRdb, only in-frame clones are kept and a portion is missing. The table includes roughly 98,000 clones, under 85% detected once. The source material was peripheral blood, sampled from a patient treated with radiotherapy plus ipilimumab. The receptors come from a human donor with non-small cell lung cancer that progressed on radiotherapy plus ipilimumab.

The chain joins TRBV5-5 to TRBJ2-1; 8 bases fit TRBD1. The J segment lost 7 bases and the V segment lost 0 bases, leaving 6 bases of the junction unmatched. Per the germline V gene, CDR1 is SGHKS and CDR2 is YYEKEE (reference sequence). CDR3 length equals 15 residues. CDR3 sequence reads: CASSLGGTGLNEQFF. DNA for the CDR3: TGTGCCAGCAGCTTGGGTGGGACAGGTCTGAATGAGCAGTTCTTC.

The V call is TRBV27, the J call TRBJ2-1, with 9 bases that match TRBD2. Germline assignment: CDR1 MNHEY and CDR2 SMNVEV (reference sequence). V shed 1 base and J 6 bases; nucleotides not matched to a gene: 4. CDR3 length: 15 residues. CDR3 DNA: TGTGCCAGCAGTTTATGGGCGGGGGGGGGCAATGAGCAGTTCTTC. Amino acids: CASSLWAGGGNEQFF.

The CDR3 DNA is TGTGCCAGCAGCCCCCGATGGGGCACAGATACGCAGTATTTT. Amino acids: CASSPRWGTDTQYF. The rearrangement joins TRBV5-6 to TRBJ2-3, with D unclear. The CDR3 spans 14 residues. Germline CDR1 SGHDT, CDR2 YYEEEE. V shed 4 bases and J shed 1 base, with 10 bases lying between them.

This chain connects TRBV7-9 to TRBJ2-7; D call uncertain. CDR1 is SEHNR and CDR2 is FQNEAQ in the germline V gene (reference sequence). Trimming removed 8 bases from V and 6 bases from J, with 11 bases in between. This CDR3 region has 11 residues. The CDR3 loop is CASSYGSEQYF. DNA for the CDR3: TGTGCCAGCTCTTACGGGTCCGAGCAGTACTTC. The entire variable domain, with the rest obtained from reference TRBV7-9 and TRBJ2-7, is as follows: DTGVSQNPRHKITKRGQNVTFRCDPISEHNRLYWYRQTLGQGPEFLTYFQNEAQLEKSRLLSDRFSAERPKGSFSTLEIQRTEQGDSAMYLCASSYGSEQYFGPGTRLTVT.

The chain couples TRBV5-4 to TRBJ1-2; perhaps TRBD1 as D (6 bases). CDR1 is SGHNT, CDR2 YYREEE, per germline (reference sequence). CDR3 size: 16 residues. V was shortened by 4 bases and J by 3 bases, with 19 bases between the two germline ends. CDR3 residues: CASSRTMGGAYYGYTF. The DNA for the CDR3 is TGTGCCAGCAGCCGTACTATGGGGGGCGCATACTATGGCTACACCTTC.

The chain is built from TRBV5-1 and TRBJ2-7; D gene ambiguous. The CDR3 sequence is 12 residues long. The germline V gene encodes CDR1 SGHRS and CDR2 YFSETQ. Between the trimmed V and J ends, which lost 3 bases and 2 bases, there was a span of 6 bases. The CDR3 reads CASSYFPYEQYF. The CDR3 nucleotides are TGCGCCAGCAGCTATTTCCCCTACGAGCAGTACTTC.

This clone was detected once. The CDR3 DNA is TGTGCCAGTAAGGAGACAGGGGGCGCGAACACTGAAGCTTTCTTT. Translated, it gives CASKETGGANTEAFF. The rearrangement joins TRBV19 to TRBJ1-1; 10 nucleotides line up with TRBD1. The CDR3 covers 15 residues. V lost 7 bases and J lost 1; bases outside the gene matches: 6. Germline V lookup: CDR1 LNHDA, CDR2 SQIVND (reference sequence).

The V call is TRBV27, the J call TRBJ2-1; no clear D. Trimming left V 6 bases short and J 0 bases short, with 21 bases between. The CDR3 is made up of 18 amino acids. The germline gives CDR1 MNHEY, CDR2 SMNVEV (reference sequence). The CDR3 loop reads CASSLIRSSGSSYNEQFF. CDR3 nucleotides: TGTGCCAGCAGCCTTATCAGGTCGTCCGGAAGCTCCTACAATGAGCAGTTCTTC.

The V call is TRBV7-2, the J call TRBJ1-5, with D unclear. V was pared by 3 bases and J by 0 bases, with 3 bases between. Germline V gene data show CDR1 as SGHTA and CDR2 as FQGNSA. This CDR3 contains 13 residues. The CDR3 nucleotides are TGTGCCAGCAGCTTCAATAGCAATCAGCCCCAGCATTTT. As protein: CASSFNSNQPQHF.

The genes are TRBV18 and TRBJ1-1, with D hard to call. Germline V gene lookup returns CDR1 KGHSH and CDR2 LQKENI. The CDR3 consists of 14 residues. Trimming shortened V by 6 bases and J by 0 bases, and 11 bases separated the two germline ends. The CDR3 nucleotides are TGTGCCAGCTCCAAGGGAGGGTTGAACACTGAAGCTTTCTTT. Its protein product is CASSKGGLNTEAFF. The whole variable domain, filled in from reference TRBV18 and TRBJ1-1, reads NAGVMQNPRHLVRRRGQEARLRCSPMKGHSHVYWYRQLPEEGLKFMVYLQKENIIDESGMPKERFSAEFPKEGPSILRIQQVVRGDSAAYFCASSKGGLNTEAFFGQGTRLTVV.

V is TRBV19 and J is TRBJ1-3; 7 nucleotides match TRBD1. Looked up from germline, CDR1 is LNHDA and CDR2 is SQIVND (reference sequence). The V segment lost 6 bases and the J segment 0 bases; nucleotides outside the gene matches: 11. The CDR3 runs 17 residues. The CDR3 region has the DNA TGTGCCAGTAGCCATCCGGGACAGCGGAACTCTGGAAACACCATATATTTT. Encoded protein: CASSHPGQRNSGNTIYF.

In this sample, this clone turned up once. The V and J genes are TRBV11-2 and TRBJ2-7, with 7 bases that match TRBD1. J lost 7 bases, V lost 1 base, and 7 bases had no gene match. The germline gives CDR1 SGHAT, CDR2 FQNNGV. This CDR3 has 14 residues. The CDR3 coding sequence is TGTGCCAGCAGCTTAGGCACAGGGGCGCGGGAGCAGTACTTC. Protein: CASSLGTGAREQYF. The variable domain in full, with the rest retrieved from reference TRBV11-2 and TRBJ2-7, is EAGVAQSPRYKIIEKRQSVAFWCNPISGHATLYWYQQILGQGPKLLIQFQNNGVVDDSQLPKDRFSAERLKGVDSTLKIQPAKLEDSAVYLCASSLGTGAREQYFGPGTRLTVT.

The chain has TRBV9 and TRBJ2-7; 7 bases map to TRBD2. The germline V gene encodes CDR1 SGDLS and CDR2 YYNGEE. The CDR3 is 14 amino acids. The junction had 2 bases not matched to a gene; V was cut back by 2 bases and J by 0 bases. Here the CDR3 reads CASSVGRDSYEQYF. CDR3 sequence (DNA): TGTGCCAGCAGCGTTGGGAGGGACTCCTACGAGCAGTACTTC.

V usage is TRBV7-2 and J usage is TRBJ1-1, with unresolved D. The germline CDR1 and CDR2 sequences are SGHTA and FQGNSA. The V end was cut by 1 base, the J end by 11 bases, with 11 bases between. This CDR3 is 12 amino acids long. The CDR3 spells CASSLEVGRAFF. For the CDR3, the DNA is TGTGCCAGCAGCTTAGAGGTAGGGCGGGCTTTCTTT.

The chain carries TRBV10-3 and TRBJ2-7; TRBD1 or TRBD2 may be the D gene (5 bases each). Trimming removed 8 bases at V and 7 bases at J, with 12 bases between. The CDR3 contains 11 residues. Germline V lookup: CDR1 ENHRY, CDR2 SYGVKD. The CDR3 sequence: CAIGRGGEQYF. The CDR3 DNA sequence: TGTGCCATCGGACGGGGCGGGGAGCAGTACTTC.

The V and J genes are TRBV7-3 and TRBJ2-7; D is ambiguous. This CDR3 spans 19 amino acids. CDR1 is SGHTA and CDR2 is FQGTGA in the germline V gene. V dropped 5 bases and J dropped 7 bases, with 33 bases sitting between them. CDR3 coding DNA: TGTGCCAGCAGCCCCCGGACCGGCTTCTCCTCCCTCCCTCCTGAAGAGCAGTACTTC. Translated, it gives CASSPRTGFSSLPPEEQYF.

This rearrangement joins TRBV2 to TRBJ2-3; 10 bases agree with TRBD2. Germline assignment: CDR1 SNHLY and CDR2 FYNNEI. V shed 6 bases, J shed 2 bases, and the junction held 5 bases outside the gene matches. The CDR3 has 15 residues. Written as DNA, the CDR3 is TGTGCCAGCAGGCAAGGACTAGCGGACACAGATACGCAGTATTTT. Its translation: CASRQGLADTDTQYF.

The rearrangement joins TRBV5-1 to TRBJ2-1; no firm D call. The CDR3 totals 16 residues. Germline loops: CDR1 SGHRS, CDR2 YFSETQ. Trimming shortened V by 0 bases and J by 1 base, and 11 bases separated the two germline ends. The CDR3 DNA reads TGCGCCAGCAGCTTGGCTTGGGGTGGGTCCTACAATGAGCAGTTCTTC. This translates into CASSLAWGGSYNEQFF.

The chain uses TRBV12-2 and TRBJ1-4. TRBV12-2 counts as a pseudogene. The CDR3 loop spans 14 amino acids. CDR3 sequence: CASRWRFGDEKLFF. The CDR3 coding sequence is TGTGCAAGTCGCTGGAGGTTTGGGGATGAAAAACTGTTTTTT.

V gene TRBV29-1 combines with J gene TRBJ2-6; D ambiguous. From germline, CDR1 is SQVTM and CDR2 ANQGSEA. The CDR3 is 13 amino acids. Between the trimmed V and J ends, which lost 6 bases and 0 bases, there was a span of 6 bases. The CDR3 DNA follows: TGCAGCGTAAGTCTCTCTGGGGCCAACGTCCTGACTTTC. It translates to CSVSLSGANVLTF. Filled out from reference TRBV29-1 and TRBJ2-6, the complete variable domain reads SAVISQKPSRDICQRGTSLTIQCQVDSQVTMMFWYRQQPGQSLTLIATANQGSEATYESGFVIDKFPISRPNLTFSTLTVSNMSPEDSSIYLCSVSLSGANVLTFGAGSRLTVL.

J is TRBJ2-1 and V is TRBV9; 10 nucleotides align to TRBD2. This CDR3 spans 15 amino acids. Germline lookup yields CDR1 SGDLS and CDR2 YYNGEE. V shed 3 bases, J shed 5 bases, and the junction held 5 bases outside the gene matches. CDR3 sequence: CASSAKAGGNNEQFF. The CDR3 DNA sequence: TGTGCCAGCAGCGCCAAAGCGGGAGGGAACAATGAGCAGTTCTTC. Combining the CDR3 with reference TRBV9 and TRBJ2-1 gives the whole variable domain DSGVTQTPKHLITATGQRVTLRCSPRSGDLSVYWYQQSLDQGLQFLIQYYNGEERAKGNILERFSAQQFPDLHSELNLSSLELGDSALYFCASSAKAGGNNEQFFGPGTRLTVL.

The chain couples TRBV5-1 to TRBJ1-4; maybe TRBD1 (5 bases). Trimming shortened V by 1 base and J by 8 bases, and 15 bases separated the two germline ends. Germline assignment: CDR1 SGHRS and CDR2 YFSETQ. The CDR3 is made up of 15 amino acids. In DNA form, the CDR3 reads TGCGCCAGCAGCTTGCGAGGGGCGGTAGAAGAAAAACTGTTTTTT. As protein: CASSLRGAVEEKLFF. The variable domain in full, completed from reference TRBV5-1 and TRBJ1-4, reads KAGVTQTPRYLIKTRGQQVTLSCSPISGHRSVSWYQQTPGQGLQFLFEYFSETQRNKGNFPGRFSGRQFSNSRSEMNVSTLELGDSALYLCASSLRGAVEEKLFFGSGTQLSVL.

The rearrangement joins TRBV18 to TRBJ2-2; TRBD1 matches at 8 bases. This CDR3 contains 15 residues. Germline assignment: CDR1 KGHSH and CDR2 LQKENI. The J segment lost 6 bases and the V segment lost 3 bases, leaving 6 bases of the junction unmatched. The CDR3 DNA follows: TGTGCCAGCTCACCTGGACAGGGTATCGCCGGGGAGCTGTTTTTT. Protein sequence: CASSPGQGIAGELFF.